The 2 T cell receptor beta chains below all came from one sample that was sequenced in a study of cytomegalovirus exposure and HLA in healthy donors. Clones were read by immunoSEQ multiplex PCR, and TCRdb kept only the in-frame ones, dropping some. The repertoire has some 48,000 clones, 80% to 90% of them found once; the top ten carry roughly 6.7%. Sequencing was carried out using PBMCs. The receptors derive from a woman younger than 45 in good health and CMV-seronegative.

The chain is built from TRBV7-2 and TRBJ1-4; D call uncertain. This CDR3 region has 14 residues. Trimming removed 5 bases at V and 0 bases at J, with 7 bases between. Germline V gives CDR1 SGHTA, CDR2 FQGNSA. CDR3: CASSGETTNEKLFF. The CDR3 nucleotides read TGTGCCAGCAGCGGGGAGACAACTAATGAAAAACTGTTTTTT.

The CDR3 sequence is CASSLADEQYF. The CDR3 DNA reads as TGTGCCAGCAGCTTAGCCGACGAGCAGTACTTC. This chain joins TRBV11-2 and TRBJ2-7; D is undetermined. The CDR3 contains 11 residues. The germline V gene has CDR1 SGHAT and CDR2 FQNNGV. The V end lost 1 base, the J end lost 5 bases, and 3 bases lay between the germline ends. The complete variable domain, with remaining parts taken from reference TRBV11-2 and TRBJ2-7, reads EAGVAQSPRYKIIEKRQSVAFWCNPISGHATLYWYQQILGQGPKLLIQFQNNGVVDDSQLPKDRFSAERLKGVDSTLKIQPAKLEDSAVYLCASSLADEQYFGPGTRLTVT.